The 14 T cell receptor beta chains below were found in one sample sequenced in a study of blood T cell repertoires in COVID-19. Clones were read by immunoSEQ multiplex PCR, and TCRdb kept only the in-frame ones, dropping some. The sample contains roughly 330,000 clones, about 82% of which appear only once. The sequencing sample was made of peripheral blood. The receptors originated from a woman aged 45 to 65 with acute or convalescent COVID-19.

The V call is TRBV5-1, the J call TRBJ1-1, with 7 bases lining up with TRBD1. In germline, CDR1 is SGHRS, CDR2 YFSETQ. Germline trimming cut 7 bases from V and 4 bases from J; bases unmatched to any gene: 10. The CDR3 contains 14 residues. The CDR3 is CASGRQGGGTEAFF. As DNA, the CDR3 is TGCGCCAGCGGGAGACAGGGAGGTGGCACTGAAGCTTTCTTT.

The V and J genes are TRBV6-6 and TRBJ1-1; D uncertain. The CDR3 has 11 amino acids. The ends were cut back, 11 bases at V and 10 bases at J, with 17 bases in the middle. Per germline, CDR1 MNHNY and CDR2 SVGAGI (reference sequence). CDR3 in amino acids: CAYLEGLRAFF. In DNA form, the CDR3 reads TGTGCCTACCTGGAGGGTCTGAGAGCTTTCTTT.

This chain uses TRBV28 with TRBJ1-4, with D maybe TRBD1 (5 bases). The CDR3 runs to 12 residues. Germline V gene data show CDR1 as MDHEN and CDR2 as SYDVKM. V was cut by 5 bases and J by 8 bases, with 9 bases left in between. The CDR3 DNA follows: TGTGCCAGCAGTGGGGACTTCGAAAAACTGTTTTTT. Its protein product is CASSGDFEKLFF. Full variable domain (remainder filled in from reference TRBV28 and TRBJ1-4): DVKVTQSSRYLVKRTGEKVFLECVQDMDHENMFWYRQDPGLGLRLIYFSYDVKMKEKGDIPEGYSVSREKKERFSLILESASTNQTSMYLCASSGDFEKLFFGSGTQLSVL.

V usage is TRBV7-9 and J usage is TRBJ1-2; 8 bases fit TRBD1. Germline V gene data show CDR1 as SEHNR and CDR2 as FQNEAQ (reference sequence). After removal of 4 bases from V and 6 bases from J, the junction contained 7 bases not matched to a gene. This CDR3 has 14 amino acids. The DNA for the CDR3 is TGTGCCAGCAGCTCCCGACAGGGGTTGAATGGCTACACCTTC. Translation gives CASSSRQGLNGYTF.

This clone was found a few times. Other DNA sequences of this sample code for an identical CDR3. This chain uses TRBV19 with TRBJ1-3, with D uncertain. V lost 3 bases, J lost 0 bases, and 6 bases lay in between. The V gene's germline CDR1 is LNHDA and CDR2 SQIVND (reference sequence). The CDR3 spans 14 residues. The CDR3 loop is CASSIDNSGNTIYF. In DNA, the CDR3 is TGTGCCAGTAGTATCGACAACTCTGGAAACACCATATATTTT.

The CDR3 is CASSQYRGASYEQYF. Here the CDR3 DNA reads TGTGCCAGCAGCCAATATCGGGGGGCCTCCTACGAGCAGTACTTC. This chain uses TRBV4-2 with TRBJ2-7; D perhaps matches TRBD2 (7 bases). The CDR3 is made up of 15 amino acids. V was shortened by 2 bases and J by 0 bases, with 11 bases between the two germline ends. The germline V gene has CDR1 LGHNA and CDR2 YNFKEQ.

The chain couples TRBV19 to TRBJ1-1; D gene unclear. Germline CDR1 LNHDA, CDR2 SQIVND (reference sequence). Trimming removed 6 bases at V and 5 bases at J, with 13 bases between. The CDR3 spans 13 residues. The CDR3 spells CASSPMRGTEAFF. In DNA form, the CDR3 reads TGTGCCAGTAGCCCTATGCGGGGTACTGAAGCTTTCTTT.

This chain uses TRBV6-2 or TRBV6-3 with TRBJ2-7, with 7 bases lining up with TRBD1. This CDR3 comprises 15 residues. Germline CDR1 and CDR2: MNHEY and SVGEGT. The V and J ends lost 5 bases and 7 bases, in that order; junction bases with no gene match: 14. DNA for the CDR3: TGTGCCAGCAGTACCTACAGGGGTCGGCGGTGGGAGCAGTACTTC. This translates into CASSTYRGRRWEQYF.

The chain combines TRBV6-4 with TRBJ2-3; 7 bases are shared with TRBD1. V gave up 5 bases and J gave up 0 bases; unmatched junction bases: 2. The germline V gene encodes CDR1 MRHNA and CDR2 SNTAGT. CDR3 length: 14 amino acids. In DNA form, the CDR3 reads TGTGCCAGCAGTTGGACAGGTAGCACAGATACGCAGTATTTT. It encodes CASSWTGSTDTQYF.

The gene calls are TRBV10-3 and TRBJ2-1, with TRBD2 identical over 8 bases. V gave up 11 bases and J gave up 8 bases; unmatched junction bases: 11. There are 13 residues in the CDR3. Germline-derived CDR1 and CDR2 are ENHRY and SYGVKD. CDR3 DNA: TGTGCCGCCAGCGGGAGTCTAGGCGATGAGCAGTTCTTC. It codes for CAASGSLGDEQFF.

This sequence joins TRBV2 and TRBJ2-5, with D unresolved. The CDR3 is made up of 13 amino acids. Between the trimmed V and J ends, which lost 9 bases and 9 bases, there was a span of 20 bases. The germline gives CDR1 SNHLY, CDR2 FYNNEI. CDR3 sequence: CASNTYFSGPQYF. In nucleotides, the CDR3 is TGTGCCAGTAATACTTATTTTTCAGGTCCCCAGTACTTC.

This chain uses TRBV7-8 with TRBJ2-7; a possible D gene is TRBD2 (5 bases). Trimming stripped 1 base from V and 3 bases from J, with 10 bases between. Germline loops: CDR1 SGHVS, CDR2 FQNEAQ. This CDR3 has 14 residues. The CDR3 is CASSLDSANYEQYF. The DNA for the CDR3 is TGTGCCAGCAGCTTAGATAGCGCTAACTACGAGCAGTACTTC.

The V call is TRBV28, the J call TRBJ2-3; D might be TRBD1 (5 bases). Germline CDR1 is MDHEN and CDR2 is SYDVKM. This CDR3 is 16 amino acids long. Trimming cost V 4 bases and J 3 bases, with 17 bases left between them. The CDR3 loop reads CASSSLHPTGTDTQYF. CDR3 nucleotides: TGTGCCAGCAGTTCTCTTCACCCAACAGGTACAGATACGCAGTATTTT.

V and J are TRBV3-1 (or the pseudogene TRBV3-2) and TRBJ2-6, with 7 nucleotides matching TRBD1. With 6 bases clipped from V and 0 bases from J, the junction kept 5 bases outside the gene matches. Germline lookup yields CDR1 LGHDT and CDR2 YNNKEL (reference sequence). This CDR3 is built from 16 residues. As DNA, the CDR3 is TGTGCCAGCAGTTCCGGGACAGCCTCTGGGGCCAACGTCCTGACTTTC. As protein: CASSSGTASGANVLTF.